A selection of T cell receptor beta chains follows, all from one sample in a study of T cell changes during pregnancy in multiple sclerosis. Generated by immunoSEQ multiplex PCR, the TCRdb table keeps only in-frame clones and is missing some. Here the sample spans about 42,000 clones, around four fifths being singletons. This specimen was CD4+ T cells from peripheral blood mononuclear cells, taken before pregnancy. These TCRs come from a female donor with multiple sclerosis, enrolled in a pregnancy study. Both conserved end residues are part of each CDR3. A D gene is named only where the DNA matches it firmly. Rows give clone size only sometimes, using once, few, many, or a class for an expanded clone.

abundance	v_gene	j_gene	d_gene	CDR3nt	CDR3aa
NA	TRBV7-8	TRBJ2-2	TRBD1	TGTGCCAGCAGCTTAGAACAGGGGGGGAACACCGGGGAGCTGTTTTTT	CASSLEQGGNTGELFF
NA	TRBV30	TRBJ1-1	NA	TGTGCGGCGGGACGGTTGAACACTGAAGCTTTCTTT	CAAGRLNTEAFF
NA	TRBV6-5	TRBJ2-7	NA	TGTGCCAGCAGTCTAAAGGCGGCCTACGAGCAGTACTTC	CASSLKAAYEQYF
NA	TRBV5-1	TRBJ2-1	NA	TGCGCCAGCAGCTTGGGGCAGGCCAGGGACTTGTATGAGCAGTTCTTC	CASSLGQARDLYEQFF
NA	TRBV4-3	TRBJ1-2	NA	TGCGCCAGCAGCCAAGGGTACAGGAATGTATATGGCTACACCTTC	CASSQGYRNVYGYTF
NA	TRBV7-3	TRBJ2-6	NA	TGTGCCAGCAGCCCCCAACTATCTGGGGCCAACGTCCTGACTTTC	CASSPQLSGANVLTF
NA	TRBV5-4	TRBJ2-7	NA	TGTGCCAGCAGCTTATCGGGGGGCAGGAACGAGCAGTACTTC	CASSLSGGRNEQYF
NA	TRBV6-1	TRBJ2-7	NA	TGTGCCATCGCCCGGGGGAATGGGGAGCAGTACTTC	CAIARGNGEQYF
NA	TRBV5-5	TRBJ2-3	TRBD2	TGTGCCAGCAGCGGTCGGCTAGCGGGAGAGTCAGATACGCAGTATTTT	CASSGRLAGESDTQYF
NA	TRBV30	TRBJ2-1	TRBD2	TGTGCCTGGAGTGTATGGCTCCAGCGGGGCAACGCCAATGAGCAGTTCTTC	CAWSVWLQRGNANEQFF
NA	TRBV11-2	TRBJ1-2	TRBD1	TGTGCCAGCAGCTTTGGGACAGGGCAGGATGGCTACACCTTC	CASSFGTGQDGYTF
NA	TRBV5-1	TRBJ2-5	TRBD2	TGCGCCAGCAGCTTGACTAGCGGGGAGACCCAGTACTTC	CASSLTSGETQYF
NA	TRBV12-5	TRBJ1-2	TRBD1	TGTGCTAGTGGTTTGGTAGGGAAGGGGGCGCATGGCTACACCTTC	CASGLVGKGAHGYTF
NA	TRBV30	TRBJ2-7	NA	TGTGCCTGGACCCGGTCCTACGAGCAGTACTTC	CAWTRSYEQYF
few	TRBV7-2	TRBJ1-5	NA	TGTGCCAGCAGCCGAACAGGGAATCGGCTATATAGCAATCAGCCCCAGCATTTT	CASSRTGNRLYSNQPQHF
NA	TRBV4-2	TRBJ2-1	TRBD2	TGTGCCAGCAGCCAGCCCACTAGCGTTGAGGAGCAGTTCTTC	CASSQPTSVEEQFF
NA	TRBV6-6	TRBJ2-5	NA	TGTGCCAGCAGTTACTCCGGGGGAGAAAAGACCCAGTACTTC	CASSYSGGEKTQYF
NA	TRBV11-2	TRBJ2-1	NA	TGTGCCAGCAGCGTGACTACCCCCAACCCTGAGCAGTTCTTC	CASSVTTPNPEQFF
NA	TRBV11-3	TRBJ2-1	TRBD2	TGTGCCAGCAGCTTAGATCAGGGTGGGACTAGCGCTTACAATGAGCAGTTCTTC	CASSLDQGGTSAYNEQFF
few	TRBV5-1	TRBJ2-7	TRBD2	TGCGCCAGCAAGACTAGCGGGAGCTACGAGCAGTACTTC	CASKTSGSYEQYF
few	TRBV5-1	TRBJ1-1	NA	TGCGCCAGCAGCTTAGACAGTAACACTGAAGCTTTCTTT	CASSLDSNTEAFF
NA	TRBV5-6	TRBJ1-1	NA	TGTGCCAGCAGCTTACAGGTCCCCAGTGAAGCTTTCTTT	CASSLQVPSEAFF
NA	TRBV11-2	TRBJ1-5	TRBD1	TGTGCCAGCAGCGTCGACAGGGTCGGTCAGCCCCAGCATTTT	CASSVDRVGQPQHF
NA	TRBV7-8	TRBJ2-7	NA	TGTGCCAGCAGCTTAGATTCGGCAGGGTTGACCTACGAGCAGTACTTC	CASSLDSAGLTYEQYF
few	TRBV10-1	TRBJ2-1	TRBD2	TGCGCCAGCACCCCAGGGACTACGCCGTCGGAGCAGTTCTTC	CASTPGTTPSEQFF
NA	TRBV5-4	TRBJ1-1	TRBD1	TGTGCCAGCAGTCCTCGGGACAGGGACACTGAAGCTTTCTTT	CASSPRDRDTEAFF
NA	TRBV5-1	TRBJ1-1	NA	TGCGCCAGCAGCTCCCAAATGGGGGGGGGCAGAGAAGCTTTCTTT	CASSSQMGGGREAFF
NA	TRBV21-1	TRBJ1-1	NA	TGTGCCAGCAGACTACGGGTAGAATTCATGAACACTGAAGCTTTCTTT	CASRLRVEFMNTEAFF
NA	TRBV5-6	TRBJ1-6	NA	TGTGCCAGCAGCAATCGACCGGGATTCCGAAATTCACCCCTCCACTTT	CASSNRPGFRNSPLHF
NA	TRBV4-1	TRBJ1-1	TRBD1	TGCGCCAGCAGTCAACCTACAGGGGGCGGAAATGAAGCTTTCTTT	CASSQPTGGGNEAFF
NA	TRBV2	TRBJ2-1	TRBD1	TGTGCCAGCAAACAGGGACAGCGAAACAATGAGCAGTTCTTC	CASKQGQRNNEQFF
NA	TRBV5-1	TRBJ2-1	TRBD2	TGCGCCAGCAGCCTTGATCCCGGGACTAGCTTGTTCCATGAGCAGTTCTTC	CASSLDPGTSLFHEQFF
NA	TRBV29-1	TRBJ2-5	TRBD1	TGCAGCGTGGACTTGGGGACAGGGTGGAAGACCCAGTACTTC	CSVDLGTGWKTQYF
NA	TRBV7-9	TRBJ2-2	NA	TGTGCCAGCAGCTCCTTGAGAGTGAGGGAGCTGTTTTTT	CASSSLRVRELFF
NA	TRBV12-5	TRBJ1-1	NA	TGTGCTAGTGGTTTGGGTCTAGCAGGGAACACTGAAGCTTTCTTT	CASGLGLAGNTEAFF
NA	TRBV28	TRBJ1-2	TRBD1	TGTGCCAGCAGTTCGGGACAGGGAGGCTCTGGCTACACCTTC	CASSSGQGGSGYTF
NA	TRBV2	TRBJ2-3	NA	TGTGCCAGCAGCGTCGGGAGAGCGGGCACAGATACGCAGTATTTT	CASSVGRAGTDTQYF
NA	TRBV25-1	TRBJ1-1	TRBD1	TGTGCCAGCAGCTTGACAGGGACCACTGAAGCTTTCTTT	CASSLTGTTEAFF
once	TRBV29-1	TRBJ1-2	TRBD1	TGCAGCGTCGACCCAGACAGGGGGCAGGACACCTTC	CSVDPDRGQDTF
NA	TRBV6-5	TRBJ1-2	NA	TGTGCCAGCAGTTTAACAGGTTTCGGGACTAGGGGCTACACCTTC	CASSLTGFGTRGYTF
many	TRBV7-9	TRBJ2-7	TRBD1	TGTGCCAGCAGCTCCTTGGGGGTCTCGACAGGGGACACCTACGAGCAGTACTTC	CASSSLGVSTGDTYEQYF
once	TRBV7-8	TRBJ2-1	TRBD1	TGTGCCAGCAGCCCCTTGACAGGGGGTGAGCAGTTCTTC	CASSPLTGGEQFF